This record looks at one T cell receptor beta chain sequence and its context. CDR1 is MNHNS, CDR2 SASEGT, per germline. The CDR3 extends over 14 amino acids. V lost 11 bases to trimming and J lost 0 bases, with 16 bases between them. The data belong to a study of cytomegalovirus exposure and HLA in healthy donors. PCR used 60 Vbeta primers and 13 Jbeta primers. The protocol was immunoSEQ multiplex PCR, while the TCRdb copy is restricted to in-frame clones and leaves out a portion. The profile shows some 67,000 clones, about 77% of them singletons. This clonotype was obtained from a man aged 40-55 years in good health and CMV-seronegative. V and J are TRBV6-1 and TRBJ1-1; tentative D call: TRBD1 (6 bases). The sample comprised PBMCs. The CDR3 coding sequence is TGTGCCGCGAACACTCAGGGGATGAACACTGAAGCTTTCTTT. Protein product: CAANTQGMNTEAFF.